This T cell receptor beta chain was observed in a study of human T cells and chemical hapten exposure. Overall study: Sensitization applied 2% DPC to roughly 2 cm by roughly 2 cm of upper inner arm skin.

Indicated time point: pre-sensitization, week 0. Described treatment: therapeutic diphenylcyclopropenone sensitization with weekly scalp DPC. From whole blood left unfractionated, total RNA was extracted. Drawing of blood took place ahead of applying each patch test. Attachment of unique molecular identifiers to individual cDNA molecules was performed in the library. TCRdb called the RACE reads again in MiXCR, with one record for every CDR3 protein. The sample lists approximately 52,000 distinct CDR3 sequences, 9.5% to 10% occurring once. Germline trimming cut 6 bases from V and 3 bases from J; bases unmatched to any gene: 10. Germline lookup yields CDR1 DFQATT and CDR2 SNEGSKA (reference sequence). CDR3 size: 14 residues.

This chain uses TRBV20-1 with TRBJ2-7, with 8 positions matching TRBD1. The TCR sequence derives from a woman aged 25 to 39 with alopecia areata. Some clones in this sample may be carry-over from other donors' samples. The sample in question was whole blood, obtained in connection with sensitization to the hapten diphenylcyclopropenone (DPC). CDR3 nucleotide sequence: TGCAGTGCGACGCGAGGACAGGGAGTCTACGAGCAGTACTTC. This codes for CSATRGQGVYEQYF.